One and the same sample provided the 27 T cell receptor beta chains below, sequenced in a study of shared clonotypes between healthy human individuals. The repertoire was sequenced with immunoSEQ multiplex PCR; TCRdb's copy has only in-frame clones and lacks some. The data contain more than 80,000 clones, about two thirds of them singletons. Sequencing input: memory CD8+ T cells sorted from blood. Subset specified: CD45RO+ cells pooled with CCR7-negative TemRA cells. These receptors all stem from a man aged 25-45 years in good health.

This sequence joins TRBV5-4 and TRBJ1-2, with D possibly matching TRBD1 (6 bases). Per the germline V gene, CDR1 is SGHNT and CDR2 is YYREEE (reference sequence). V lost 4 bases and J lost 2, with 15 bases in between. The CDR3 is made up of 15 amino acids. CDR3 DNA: TGTGCCAGCAGCCTTGACAGGACTTCCAACTATGGCTACACCTTC. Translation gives CASSLDRTSNYGYTF.

Written as DNA, the CDR3 is TGTGCCAGCAGTCGATGGACACAGCTGTACTTC. Its protein is CASSRWTQLYF. V gene TRBV28 combines with J gene TRBJ2-7, with a tentative D call TRBD1 (5 bases). CDR3 length equals 11 residues. Germline loops: CDR1 MDHEN, CDR2 SYDVKM. Trimming pared 5 bases from V and 12 bases from J, leaving 14 bases between.

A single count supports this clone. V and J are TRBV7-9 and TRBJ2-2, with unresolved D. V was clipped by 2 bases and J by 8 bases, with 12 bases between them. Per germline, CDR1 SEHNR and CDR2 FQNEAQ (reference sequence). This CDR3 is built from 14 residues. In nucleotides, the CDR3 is TGTGCCAGCAGCTTAATCGAGCGTGTAGGGGAGCTGTTTTTT. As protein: CASSLIERVGELFF.

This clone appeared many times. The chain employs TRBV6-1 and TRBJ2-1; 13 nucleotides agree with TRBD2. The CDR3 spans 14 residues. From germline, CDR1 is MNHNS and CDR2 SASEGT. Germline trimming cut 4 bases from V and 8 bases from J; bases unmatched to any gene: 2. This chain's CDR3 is CASSGTSGSDEQFF. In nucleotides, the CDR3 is TGTGCCAGCAGTGGGACTAGCGGGAGCGATGAGCAGTTCTTC.

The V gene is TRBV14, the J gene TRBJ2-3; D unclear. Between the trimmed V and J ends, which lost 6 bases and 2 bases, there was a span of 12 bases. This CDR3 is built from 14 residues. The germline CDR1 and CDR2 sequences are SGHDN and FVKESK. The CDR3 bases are TGTGCCAGCAGTTACGGGTCTTTCACAGATACGCAGTATTTT. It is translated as CASSYGSFTDTQYF. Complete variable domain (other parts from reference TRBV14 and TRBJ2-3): EAGVTQFPSHSVIEKGQTVTLRCDPISGHDNLYWYRRVMGKEIKFLLHFVKESKQDESGMPNNRFLAERTGGTYSTLKVQPAELEDSGVYFCASSYGSFTDTQYFGPGTRLTVL.

The CDR3 DNA is TGTGCCAGCAGTGTAGGTGGGGATGGCTACACCTTC. Its protein is CASSVGGDGYTF. This sequence joins TRBV25-1 and TRBJ1-2; D is unclear. V was trimmed by 4 bases and J by 6 bases, leaving 9 bases between them. The CDR3 has 12 residues. The germline V gene encodes CDR1 MGHDK and CDR2 SYGVNS.

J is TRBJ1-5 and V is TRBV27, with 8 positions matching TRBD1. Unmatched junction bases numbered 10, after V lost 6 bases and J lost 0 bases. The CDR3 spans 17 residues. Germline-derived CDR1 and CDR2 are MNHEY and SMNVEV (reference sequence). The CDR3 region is CASSRTGLSYSNQPQHF. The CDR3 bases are TGTGCCAGCAGCCGGACAGGGCTTTCTTATAGCAATCAGCCCCAGCATTTT.

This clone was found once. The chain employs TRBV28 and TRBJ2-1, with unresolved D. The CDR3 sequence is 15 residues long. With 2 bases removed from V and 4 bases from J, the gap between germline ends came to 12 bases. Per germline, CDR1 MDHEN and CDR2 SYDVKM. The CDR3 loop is CASSLGGEVYNEQFF. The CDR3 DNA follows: TGTGCCAGCAGTTTAGGCGGAGAGGTTTACAATGAGCAGTTCTTC.

This chain's CDR3 is CASSPTGAGNQPQHF. In DNA, the CDR3 is TGTGCCAGCTCACCGACAGGGGCCGGCAATCAGCCCCAGCATTTT. The rearrangement uses TRBV18 and TRBJ1-5; 8 nucleotides align to TRBD1. CDR3 length: 15 amino acids. V lost 3 bases, J lost 2 bases, and 3 bases stayed unmatched. Looked up from germline, CDR1 is KGHSH and CDR2 is LQKENI.

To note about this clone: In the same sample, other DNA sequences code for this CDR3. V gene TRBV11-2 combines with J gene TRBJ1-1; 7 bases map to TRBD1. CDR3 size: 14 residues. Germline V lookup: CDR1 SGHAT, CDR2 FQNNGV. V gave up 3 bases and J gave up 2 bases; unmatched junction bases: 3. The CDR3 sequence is CASSLRGRNTEAFF. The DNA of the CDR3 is TGTGCCAGCAGCTTGAGGGGGCGAAACACTGAAGCTTTCTTT.

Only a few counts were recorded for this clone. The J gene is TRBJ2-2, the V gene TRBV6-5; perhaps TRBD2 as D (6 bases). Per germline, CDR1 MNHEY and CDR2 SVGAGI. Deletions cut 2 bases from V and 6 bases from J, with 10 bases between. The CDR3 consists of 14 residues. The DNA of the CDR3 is TGTGCCAGCAGTTACAACTGGGGGGCCGGGGAGCTGTTTTTT. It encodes CASSYNWGAGELFF.

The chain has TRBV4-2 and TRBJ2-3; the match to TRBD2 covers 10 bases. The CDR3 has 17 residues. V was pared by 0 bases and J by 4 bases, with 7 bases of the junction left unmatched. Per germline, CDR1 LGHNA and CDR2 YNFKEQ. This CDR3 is CASSQEIPSGRADTQYF. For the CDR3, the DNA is TGTGCCAGCAGCCAAGAGATCCCTAGCGGGAGAGCAGATACGCAGTATTTT.

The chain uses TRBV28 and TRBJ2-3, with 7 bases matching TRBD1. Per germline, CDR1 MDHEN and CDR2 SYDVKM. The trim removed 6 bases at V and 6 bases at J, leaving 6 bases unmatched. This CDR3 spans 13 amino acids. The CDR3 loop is CASRRQGLDTQYF. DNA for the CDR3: TGTGCCAGCAGGAGACAGGGCCTGGATACGCAGTATTTT.

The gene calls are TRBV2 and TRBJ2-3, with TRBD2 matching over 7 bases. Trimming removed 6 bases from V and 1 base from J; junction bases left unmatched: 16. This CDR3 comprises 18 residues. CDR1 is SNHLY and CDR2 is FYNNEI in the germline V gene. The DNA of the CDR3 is TGTGCCAGCAGCGAATGGCTAGGGACTACAAGGGGCACAGATACGCAGTATTTT. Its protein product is CASSEWLGTTRGTDTQYF.

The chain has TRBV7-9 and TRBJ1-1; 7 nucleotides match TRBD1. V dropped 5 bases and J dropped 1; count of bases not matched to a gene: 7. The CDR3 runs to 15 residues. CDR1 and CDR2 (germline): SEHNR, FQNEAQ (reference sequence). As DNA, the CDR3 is TGTGCCAGCAGCACCACAGGGGCGAGGAACACTGAAGCTTTCTTT. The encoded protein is CASSTTGARNTEAFF. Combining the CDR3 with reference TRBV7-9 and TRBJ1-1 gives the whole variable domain DTGVSQNPRHKITKRGQNVTFRCDPISEHNRLYWYRQTLGQGPEFLTYFQNEAQLEKSRLLSDRFSAERPKGSFSTLEIQRTEQGDSAMYLCASSTTGARNTEAFFGQGTRLTVV.

DNA of the CDR3: TGTGCCAGCAGCTTAGTCGACGAGCAGTACTTC. This translates into CASSLVDEQYF. The chain carries TRBV11-2 and TRBJ2-7; D is unclear. CDR3 length equals 11 residues. V shed 1 base and J shed 5 bases, with 3 bases lying between them. Germline CDR1 reads SGHAT; CDR2 reads FQNNGV.

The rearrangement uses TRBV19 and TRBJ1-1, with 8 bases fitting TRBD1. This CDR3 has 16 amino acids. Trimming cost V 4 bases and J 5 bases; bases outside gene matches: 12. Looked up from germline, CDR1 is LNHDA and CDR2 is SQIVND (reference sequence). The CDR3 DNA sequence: TGTGCCAGTAGTACCCCACCGGACAGGGTTGGGACTGAAGCTTTCTTT. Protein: CASSTPPDRVGTEAFF.

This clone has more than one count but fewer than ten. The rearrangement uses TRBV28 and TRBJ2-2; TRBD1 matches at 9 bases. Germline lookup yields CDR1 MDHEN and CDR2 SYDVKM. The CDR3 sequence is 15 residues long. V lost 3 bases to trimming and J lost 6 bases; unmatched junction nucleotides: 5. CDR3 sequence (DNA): TGTGCCAGCAGTTTCCGGGACAGGGAGGCCGGGGAGCTGTTTTTT. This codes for CASSFRDREAGELFF.

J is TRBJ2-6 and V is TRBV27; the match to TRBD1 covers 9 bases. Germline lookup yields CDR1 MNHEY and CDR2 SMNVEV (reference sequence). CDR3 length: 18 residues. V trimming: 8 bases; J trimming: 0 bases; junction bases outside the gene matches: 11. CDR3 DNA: TGTGCCAGCGTTAGCAGGGACAGGGCTAACTCTGGGGCCAACGTCCTGACTTTC. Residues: CASVSRDRANSGANVLTF.

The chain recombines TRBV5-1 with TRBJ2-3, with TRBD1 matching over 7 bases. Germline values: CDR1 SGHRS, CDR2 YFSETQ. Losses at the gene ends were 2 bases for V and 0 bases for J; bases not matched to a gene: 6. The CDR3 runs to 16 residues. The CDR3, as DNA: TGCGCCAGCAGCTTCCCACAGGGGAAAAGCACAGATACGCAGTATTTT. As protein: CASSFPQGKSTDTQYF.

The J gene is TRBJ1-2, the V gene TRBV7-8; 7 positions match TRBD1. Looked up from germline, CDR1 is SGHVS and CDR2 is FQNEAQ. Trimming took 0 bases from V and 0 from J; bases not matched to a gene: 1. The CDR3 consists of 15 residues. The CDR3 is CASSLATGANYGYTF. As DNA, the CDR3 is TGTGCCAGCAGCTTAGCCACAGGGGCTAACTATGGCTACACCTTC.

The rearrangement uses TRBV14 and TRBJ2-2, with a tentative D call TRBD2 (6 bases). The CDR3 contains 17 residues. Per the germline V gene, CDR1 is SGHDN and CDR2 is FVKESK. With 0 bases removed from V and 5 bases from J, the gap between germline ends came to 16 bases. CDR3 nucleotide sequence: TGTGCCAGCAGCCAAGATCCGGGTCGGGGGTTAACCGGGGAGCTGTTTTTT. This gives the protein CASSQDPGRGLTGELFF.

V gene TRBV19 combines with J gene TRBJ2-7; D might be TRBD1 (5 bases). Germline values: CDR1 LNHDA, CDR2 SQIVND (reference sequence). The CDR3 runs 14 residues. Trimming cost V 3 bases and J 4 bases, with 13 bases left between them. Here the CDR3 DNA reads TGTGCCAGTAGTATCCAGGGAATCCCGTACGAGCAGTACTTC. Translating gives CASSIQGIPYEQYF. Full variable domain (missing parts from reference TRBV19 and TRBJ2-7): DGGITQSPKYLFRKEGQNVTLSCEQNLNHDAMYWYRQDPGQGLRLIYYSQIVNDFQKGDIAEGYSVSREKKESFPLTVTSAQKNPTAFYLCASSIQGIPYEQYFGPGTRLTVT.

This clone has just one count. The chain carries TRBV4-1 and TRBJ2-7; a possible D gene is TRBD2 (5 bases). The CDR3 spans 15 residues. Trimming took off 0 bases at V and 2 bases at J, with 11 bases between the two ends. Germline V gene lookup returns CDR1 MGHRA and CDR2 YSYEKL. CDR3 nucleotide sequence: TGCGCCAGCAGCCAAGACCTAGCCCCTCCCTACGAGCAGTACTTC. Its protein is CASSQDLAPPYEQYF.

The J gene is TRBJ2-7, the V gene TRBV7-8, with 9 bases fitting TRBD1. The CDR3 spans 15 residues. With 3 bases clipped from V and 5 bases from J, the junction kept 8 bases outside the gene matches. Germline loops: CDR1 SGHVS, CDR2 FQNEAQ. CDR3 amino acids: CASSFDRDRDHEQYF. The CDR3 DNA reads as TGTGCCAGCAGCTTTGATAGGGACAGGGACCACGAGCAGTACTTC.

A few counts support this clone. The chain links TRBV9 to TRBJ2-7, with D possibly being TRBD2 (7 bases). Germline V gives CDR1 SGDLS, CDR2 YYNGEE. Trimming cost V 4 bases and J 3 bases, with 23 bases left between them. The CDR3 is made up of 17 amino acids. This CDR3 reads CASSPGGGDIQFYEQYF. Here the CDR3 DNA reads TGTGCCAGCAGCCCGGGAGGCGGGGACATTCAATTCTACGAGCAGTACTTC.

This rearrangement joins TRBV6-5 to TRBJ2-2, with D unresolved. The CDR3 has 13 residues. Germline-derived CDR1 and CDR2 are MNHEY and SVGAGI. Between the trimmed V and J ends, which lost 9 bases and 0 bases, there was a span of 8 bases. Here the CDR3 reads CARRFANTGELFF. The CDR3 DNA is TGTGCCAGGAGATTCGCGAACACCGGGGAGCTGTTTTTT.